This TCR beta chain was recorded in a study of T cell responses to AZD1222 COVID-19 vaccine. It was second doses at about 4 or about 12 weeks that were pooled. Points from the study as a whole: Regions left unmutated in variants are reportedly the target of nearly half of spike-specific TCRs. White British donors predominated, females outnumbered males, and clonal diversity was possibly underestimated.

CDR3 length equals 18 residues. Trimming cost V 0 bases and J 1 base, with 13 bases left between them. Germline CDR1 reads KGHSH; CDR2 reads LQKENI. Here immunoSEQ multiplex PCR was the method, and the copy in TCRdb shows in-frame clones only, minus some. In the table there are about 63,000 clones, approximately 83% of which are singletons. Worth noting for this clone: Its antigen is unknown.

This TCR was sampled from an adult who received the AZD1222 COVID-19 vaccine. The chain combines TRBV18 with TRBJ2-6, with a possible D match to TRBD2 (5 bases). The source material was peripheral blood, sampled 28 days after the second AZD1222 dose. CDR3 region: CASSPPRDVVSGANVLTF. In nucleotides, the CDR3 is TGTGCCAGCTCACCACCGAGGGATGTTGTTTCTGGGGCCAACGTCCTGACTTTC.